This entry is about one T cell receptor (beta chain). Its antigen is unidentified. The data stem from a study of T cell responses to AZD1222 COVID-19 vaccine. Study results and limitations: None of the repertoires were sampled until the peak T cell response had passed. Among those given AZD1222, only five or six were seropositive at baseline. Epitopes outside B.1.351 and B.1.1.7 mutated regions reportedly drew nearly half of spike TCRs.

Germline CDR1 SGHRS, CDR2 YFSETQ. The CDR3 has 15 residues. The V end was cut by 2 bases, the J end by 1 base, with 12 bases between. TCRdb's copy holds only in-frame clones and misses some; the assay was immunoSEQ multiplex PCR. The sample has over 110,000 clones, 85% to 90% seen once. The chain uses TRBV5-1 and TRBJ1-1; D gene unclear. Sequencing used peripheral blood, obtained 28 days after the second AZD1222 dose. The source of this sequence is an adult who received the AZD1222 COVID-19 vaccine. In DNA, the CDR3 is TGCGCCAGCAGCTTTGGGTCGTGGGGGAACACTGAAGCTTTCTTT. Encoded protein: CASSFGSWGNTEAFF. Full variable domain (rest looked up from reference TRBV5-1 and TRBJ1-1): KAGVTQTPRYLIKTRGQQVTLSCSPISGHRSVSWYQQTPGQGLQFLFEYFSETQRNKGNFPGRFSGRQFSNSRSEMNVSTLELGDSALYLCASSFGSWGNTEAFFGQGTRLTVV.